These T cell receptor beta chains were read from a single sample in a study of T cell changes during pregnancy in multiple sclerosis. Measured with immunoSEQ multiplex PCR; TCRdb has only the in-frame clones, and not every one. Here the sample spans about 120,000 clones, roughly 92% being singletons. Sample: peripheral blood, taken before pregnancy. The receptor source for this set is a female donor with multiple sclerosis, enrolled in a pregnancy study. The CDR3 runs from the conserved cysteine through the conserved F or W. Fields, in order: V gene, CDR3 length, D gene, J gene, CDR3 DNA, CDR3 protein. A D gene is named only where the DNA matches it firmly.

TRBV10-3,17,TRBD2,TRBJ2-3,TGTGCCATCAGTGAGTCGGGGGGGAATCCTTTCACAGATACGCAGTATTTT,CAISESGGNPFTDTQYF
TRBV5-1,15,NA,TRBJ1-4,TGCGCCAGCAGCTTTACGTCAGGTTCTAATGAAAAACTGTTTTTT,CASSFTSGSNEKLFF
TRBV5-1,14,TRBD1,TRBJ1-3,TGCGCCAGCAGCTTGGAGGGGGCTAGCAACACCATATATTTT,CASSLEGASNTIYF
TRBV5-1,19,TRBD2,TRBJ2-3,TGCGCCAGCAGCCGGGGTAGCGGGACTAGCTCCCTTAGCACAGATACGCAGTATTTT,CASSRGSGTSSLSTDTQYF
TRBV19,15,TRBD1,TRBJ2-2,TGTGCCAGTACCCCCCTTGGACAGGACACCGGGGAGCTGTTTTTT,CASTPLGQDTGELFF
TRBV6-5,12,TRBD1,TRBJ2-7,TGTGCCAGCAGCCTAACAGGGGGCGGGCAGTACTTC,CASSLTGGGQYF
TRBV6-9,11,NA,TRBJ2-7,TGTGCCAGCAGTTTTAACTACGAGCAGTACTTC,CASSFNYEQYF
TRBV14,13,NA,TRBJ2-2,TGTGCCAGCAGCCTACAGGGCTCCGGGGAGCTGTTTTTT,CASSLQGSGELFF
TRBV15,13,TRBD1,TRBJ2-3,TGTGCCACCAGCAGAACAGGGGCAGATACGCAGTATTTT,CATSRTGADTQYF
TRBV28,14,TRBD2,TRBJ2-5,TGTGCCAGCAGGGGAGCGGGAGAGAAAGAGACCCAGTACTTC,CASRGAGEKETQYF
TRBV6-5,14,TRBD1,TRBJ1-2,TGTGCCAGCAGTTACGGGACAGGGGGCTATGGCTACACCTTC,CASSYGTGGYGYTF
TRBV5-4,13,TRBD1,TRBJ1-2,TGTGCCAGCAGCCCTGGACAGGAATATGGCTACACCTTC,CASSPGQEYGYTF
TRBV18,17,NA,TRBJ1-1,TGTGCCAGCTCACCACCTTTCGCAGGGCCTATGAACACTGAAGCTTTCTTT,CASSPPFAGPMNTEAFF
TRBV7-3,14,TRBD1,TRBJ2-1,TGTGCCAGCAGTTCTACAGGGGGCGCGAATGAGCAGTTCTTC,CASSSTGGANEQFF
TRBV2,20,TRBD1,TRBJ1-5,TGTGCCAGCAGTGAAAGAGGGAGACAGGGGACTCGGTTACGGGGCCAGCCCCAGCATTTT,CASSERGRQGTRLRGQPQHF
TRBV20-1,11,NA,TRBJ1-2,TGCAGTGCTAGAGCGGGGTATGGCTACACCTTC,CSARAGYGYTF
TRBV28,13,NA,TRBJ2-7,TGTGCCAGCAGAGAGGAGATCCCGGGGGAGCAGTACTTC,CASREEIPGEQYF
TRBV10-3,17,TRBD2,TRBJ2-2,TGTGCCATCAATACCGGGACTAGCGGGAGTTACACCGGGGAGCTGTTTTTT,CAINTGTSGSYTGELFF
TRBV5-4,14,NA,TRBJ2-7,TGTGCCAGCAGCATGCGAGGGGGTTCGTCTGAGCAGTACTTC,CASSMRGGSSEQYF
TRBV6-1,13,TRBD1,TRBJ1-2,TGTGCCAGCAGTGAAGGGACAGGCTATGGCTACACCTTC,CASSEGTGYGYTF
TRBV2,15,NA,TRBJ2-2,TGTGCCAGCAGTGGGGGAGTACTTTACACCGGGGAGCTGTTTTTT,CASSGGVLYTGELFF
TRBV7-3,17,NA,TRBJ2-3,TGTGCCAGCAGCTTAAACCCCCCCGGGAAAGGACGGGGGACGCAGTATTTT,CASSLNPPGKGRGTQYF